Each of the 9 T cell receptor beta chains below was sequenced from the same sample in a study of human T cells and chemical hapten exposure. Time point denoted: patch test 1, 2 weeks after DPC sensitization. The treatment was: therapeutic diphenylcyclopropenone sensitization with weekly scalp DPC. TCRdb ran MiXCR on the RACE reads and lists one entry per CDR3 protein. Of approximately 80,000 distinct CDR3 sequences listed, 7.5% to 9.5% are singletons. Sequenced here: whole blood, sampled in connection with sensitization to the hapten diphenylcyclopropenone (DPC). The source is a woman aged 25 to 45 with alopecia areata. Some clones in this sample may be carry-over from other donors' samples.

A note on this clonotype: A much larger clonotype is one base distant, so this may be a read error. The CDR3 spells CASRGGGGRFYSNQPQDF. The CDR3 DNA reads TGTGCCAGCAGAGGCGGGGGGGGTAGGTTTTATAGCAATCAGCCCCAGGATTTT. J is TRBJ1-5 and V is TRBV6-6; D might be TRBD1 (5 bases). The germline V gene encodes CDR1 MNHNY and CDR2 SVGAGI (reference sequence). This CDR3 has 18 amino acids.

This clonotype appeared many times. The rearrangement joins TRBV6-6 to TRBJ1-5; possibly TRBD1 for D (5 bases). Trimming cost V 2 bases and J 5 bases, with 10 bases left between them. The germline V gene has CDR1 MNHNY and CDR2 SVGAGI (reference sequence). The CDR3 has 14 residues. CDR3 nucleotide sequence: TGTGCCAGCAGTTACGGGACGGTGGATCAGCCCCAGCATTTT. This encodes CASSYGTVDQPQHF.

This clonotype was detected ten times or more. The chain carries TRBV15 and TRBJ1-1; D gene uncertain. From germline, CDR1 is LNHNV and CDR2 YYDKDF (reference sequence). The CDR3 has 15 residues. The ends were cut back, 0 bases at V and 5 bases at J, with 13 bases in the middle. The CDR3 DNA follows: TGTGCCACCAGCAGAGATCGGCAGAGAGGGACTGAAGCTTTCTTT. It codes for CATSRDRQRGTEAFF.

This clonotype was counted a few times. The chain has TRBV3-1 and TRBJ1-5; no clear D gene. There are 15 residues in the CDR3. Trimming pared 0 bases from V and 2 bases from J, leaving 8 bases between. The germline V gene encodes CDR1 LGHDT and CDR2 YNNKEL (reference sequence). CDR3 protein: CASSQDSVGNQPQHF. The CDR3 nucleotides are TGTGCCAGCAGCCAAGACAGTGTAGGCAATCAGCCCCAGCATTTT.

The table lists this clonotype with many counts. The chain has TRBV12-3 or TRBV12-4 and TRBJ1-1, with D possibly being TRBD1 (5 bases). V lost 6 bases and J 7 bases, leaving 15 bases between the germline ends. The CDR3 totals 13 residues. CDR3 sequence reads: CASRKGTASEAFF. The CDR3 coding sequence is TGTGCCAGCAGAAAGGGGACGGCCAGTGAAGCTTTCTTT.

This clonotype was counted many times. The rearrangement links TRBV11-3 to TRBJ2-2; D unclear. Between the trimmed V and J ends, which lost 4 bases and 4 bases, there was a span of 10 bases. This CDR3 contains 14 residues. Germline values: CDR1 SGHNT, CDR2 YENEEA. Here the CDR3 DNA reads TGTGCCAGCAGCTCAATTTGGGGCACCGGGGAGCTGTTTTTT. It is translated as CASSSIWGTGELFF.

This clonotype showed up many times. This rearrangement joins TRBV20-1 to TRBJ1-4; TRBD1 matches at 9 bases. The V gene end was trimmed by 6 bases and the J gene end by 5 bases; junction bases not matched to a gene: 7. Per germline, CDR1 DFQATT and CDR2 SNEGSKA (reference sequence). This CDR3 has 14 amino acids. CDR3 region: CSAPLGTGNEKLFF. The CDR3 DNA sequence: TGCAGTGCGCCATTGGGGACAGGGAATGAAAAACTGTTTTTT.

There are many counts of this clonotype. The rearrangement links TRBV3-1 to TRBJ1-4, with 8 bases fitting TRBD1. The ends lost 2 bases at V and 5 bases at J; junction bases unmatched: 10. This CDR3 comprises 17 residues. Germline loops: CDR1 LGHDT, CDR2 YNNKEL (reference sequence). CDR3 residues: CASSQPGRNRGNEKLFF. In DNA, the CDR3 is TGTGCCAGCAGCCAACCTGGGCGGAACAGGGGGAATGAAAAACTGTTTTTT.

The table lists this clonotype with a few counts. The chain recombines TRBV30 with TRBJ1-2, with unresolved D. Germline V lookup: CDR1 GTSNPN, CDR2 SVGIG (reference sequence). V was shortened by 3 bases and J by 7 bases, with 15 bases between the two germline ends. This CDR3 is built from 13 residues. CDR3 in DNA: TGTGCCTGGAGCGATCGTCCGGACGCTGGCTACACCTTC. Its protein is CAWSDRPDAGYTF.